The T cell receptor (beta chain) under discussion was sequenced for a study of T cell clusters in autoimmune cytopenias. Study-wide context: The median distinct TRB clonotype count was about 2,400 per sample, from a median about 54,000 reads. Broader study findings: Healthy donors had roughly 3-fold more exclusive TRB clusters than active autoimmune hepatitis patients.

Regarding this clonotype: The antigen is undetermined.

Some 34,000 genome equivalents of blood DNA were amplified for TRB. TRB was amplified by touch-down multiplex PCR, primer pools A and B combined. After re-calling the multiplex PCR reads, TCRdb lists one entry per CDR3 protein, DNA absent. The sample totals 3,000 to 4,000 distinct CDR3 sequences; its top ten clones hold about 7.8%. Germline CDR1 and CDR2: MGHDK and SYGVNS. This CDR3 is 15 amino acids long. These data are also associated with another study on T cell repertoires in aging, cancer and after chemotherapy. That source reports: Age-matched healthy donors had significantly more diverse, less clonal blood TCR repertoires than untreated cancer patients. Across the chemotherapy interval, each cancer cohort showed higher median generation probability, suggesting thymic rebound.

The origin of this receptor is a human donor in good health. The rearrangement uses TRBV25-1 and TRBJ2-7. The sequenced sample consisted of peripheral blood. The CDR3 spells CASSEYRGAAYEQYF.